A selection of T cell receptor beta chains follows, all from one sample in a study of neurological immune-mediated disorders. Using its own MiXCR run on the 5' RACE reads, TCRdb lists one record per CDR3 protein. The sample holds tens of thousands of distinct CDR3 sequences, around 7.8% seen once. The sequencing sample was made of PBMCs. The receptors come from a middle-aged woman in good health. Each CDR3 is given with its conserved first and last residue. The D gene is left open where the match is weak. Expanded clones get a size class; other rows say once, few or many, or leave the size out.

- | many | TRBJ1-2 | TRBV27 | CASSFSGGGNYGYTF | TGTGCCAGCAGTTTTTCCGGAGGGGGTAACTATGGCTACACCTTC
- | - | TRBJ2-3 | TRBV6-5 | CASSVGMTDTQYF | TGTGCCAGCAGTGTAGGGATGACAGATACGCAGTATTTT
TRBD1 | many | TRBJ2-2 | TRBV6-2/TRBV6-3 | CASSYRFGDSPRGSTGELFF | TGTGCCAGCAGTTACCGCTTCGGGGACAGCCCTAGGGGGTCGACCGGGGAGCTGTTTTTT
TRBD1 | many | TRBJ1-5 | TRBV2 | CASTGDDQPQHF | TGTGCCAGTACAGGGGACGATCAGCCCCAGCATTTT
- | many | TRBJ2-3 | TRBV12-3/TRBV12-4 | CASSLVLTSTDTQYF | TGTGCCAGCAGTTTGGTACTTACTAGCACAGATACGCAGTATTTT
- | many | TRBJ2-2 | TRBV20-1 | CSALDSSLNTGELFF | TGCAGTGCTTTAGACAGCTCCCTGAACACCGGGGAGCTGTTTTTT
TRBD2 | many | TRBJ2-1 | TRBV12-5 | CASGFSGRTYNEQFF | TGTGCTAGTGGTTTCAGCGGGAGGACCTACAATGAGCAGTTCTTC
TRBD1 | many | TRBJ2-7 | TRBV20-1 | CSELGQGYEQYF | TGCAGTGAGCTGGGACAGGGCTACGAGCAGTACTTC
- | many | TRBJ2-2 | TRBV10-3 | CAISGGTSSTGELFF | TGTGCCATCAGTGGTGGGACATCTTCCACCGGGGAGCTGTTTTTT
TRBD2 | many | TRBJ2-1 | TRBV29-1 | CSVVNSGRVGEQFF | TGCAGCGTAGTAAATAGCGGGAGAGTAGGTGAGCAGTTCTTC
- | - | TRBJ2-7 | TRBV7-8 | CVSSRNYYEQYF | TGTGTCAGCAGCCGAAACTACTACGAGCAGTACTTC